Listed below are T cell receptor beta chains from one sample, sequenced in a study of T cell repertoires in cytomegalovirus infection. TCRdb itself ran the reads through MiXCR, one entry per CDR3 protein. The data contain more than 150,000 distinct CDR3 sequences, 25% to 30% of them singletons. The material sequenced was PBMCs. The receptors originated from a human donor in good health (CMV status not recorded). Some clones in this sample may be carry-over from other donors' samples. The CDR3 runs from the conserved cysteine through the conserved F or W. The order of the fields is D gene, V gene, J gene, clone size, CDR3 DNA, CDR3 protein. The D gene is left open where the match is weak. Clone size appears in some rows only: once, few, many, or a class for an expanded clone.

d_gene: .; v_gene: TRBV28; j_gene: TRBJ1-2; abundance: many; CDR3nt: TGTGCCAGCCGTATGTCAGTTTCCCTAGGGGGCTACACCTTC; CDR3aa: CASRMSVSLGGYTF
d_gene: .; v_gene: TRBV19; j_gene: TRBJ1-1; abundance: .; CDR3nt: TGTGCCAGTATTTCAGGGAGCTACACTGAAGCTTTCTTT; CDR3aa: CASISGSYTEAFF
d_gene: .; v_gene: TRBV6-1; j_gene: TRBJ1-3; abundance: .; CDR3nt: TGTGCCAGCAGGGGGGGAGGTGCCATCTCTGGAAACACCATATATTTT; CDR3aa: CASRGGGAISGNTIYF
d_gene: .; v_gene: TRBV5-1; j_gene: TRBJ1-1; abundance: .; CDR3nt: TGCGCCAGCAGCCATCGATCGAGGGACAAGGGGAACACTGAAGCTTTCTTT; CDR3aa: CASSHRSRDKGNTEAFF
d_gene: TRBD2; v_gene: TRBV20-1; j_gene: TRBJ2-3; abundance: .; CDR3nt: TGCAGTGCTAGGCGGGGCCCCCTAGCGGGGGGGATTTATAGCACAGATACGCAGTATTTT; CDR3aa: CSARRGPLAGGIYSTDTQYF
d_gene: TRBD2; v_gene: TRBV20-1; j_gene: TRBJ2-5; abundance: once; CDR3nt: TGCAGTGCTAGAGCTAGCGGGGGACTGGGAGAGACCCAGTACTTC; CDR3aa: CSARASGGLGETQYF
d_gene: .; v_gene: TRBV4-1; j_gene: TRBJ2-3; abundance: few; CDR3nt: TGCGCCAGCAGCCCTGGGCACGGCACAGATACGCAGTATTTT; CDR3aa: CASSPGHGTDTQYF
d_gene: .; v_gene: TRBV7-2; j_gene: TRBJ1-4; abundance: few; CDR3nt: TGTGCCAGCAGCTTAGTGTTGGCCTATAATGAAAAACTGTTTTTT; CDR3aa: CASSLVLAYNEKLFF
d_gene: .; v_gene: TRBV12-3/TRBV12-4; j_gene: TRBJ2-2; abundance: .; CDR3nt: TGTGCCAGCAGTTTTTCGGGGGCAGGCACCGGGGAGCTGTTTTTT; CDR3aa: CASSFSGAGTGELFF
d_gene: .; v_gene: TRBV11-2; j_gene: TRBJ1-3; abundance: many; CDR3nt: TGTGCCAGCAGCTTAACGGGACCTGGGAACACCATATATTTT; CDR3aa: CASSLTGPGNTIYF
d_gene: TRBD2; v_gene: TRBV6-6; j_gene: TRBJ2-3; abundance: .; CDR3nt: TGTGCCAGCAGAGCCCGGGGGGGGCGAAAAAGCACAGATACGCAGTATTTT; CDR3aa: CASRARGGRKSTDTQYF
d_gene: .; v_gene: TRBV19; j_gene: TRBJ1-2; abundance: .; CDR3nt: TGTGCCGCCAAAGCTGAAACAGCAACCTTC; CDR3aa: CAAKAETATF
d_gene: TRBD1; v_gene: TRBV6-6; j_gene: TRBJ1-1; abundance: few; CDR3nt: TGTGCCAGCAGCCGGACAGGGAAGGCCACTGAAGCTTTCTTT; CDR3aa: CASSRTGKATEAFF
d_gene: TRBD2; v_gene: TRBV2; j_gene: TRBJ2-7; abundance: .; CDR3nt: TGTGCCAGCAGTGGACTAGCGGGCTACGAGCAGTACTTC; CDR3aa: CASSGLAGYEQYF
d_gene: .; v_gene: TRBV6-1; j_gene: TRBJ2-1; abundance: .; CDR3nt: TGTGCCAGCAGTGAAGAAGGGAAAAGAAGGAATGAGCAGTTCTTC; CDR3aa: CASSEEGKRRNEQFF
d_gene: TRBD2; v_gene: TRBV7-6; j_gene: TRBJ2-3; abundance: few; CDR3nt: TGTGCCAGCAGTCCCAGCGGGACCTCAGGCACAGATACGCAGTATTTT; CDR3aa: CASSPSGTSGTDTQYF
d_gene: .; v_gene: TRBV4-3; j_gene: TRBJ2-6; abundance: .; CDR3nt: TGCGCCAGCAGCCAATCTTGGGACACCAGCTCTGGGGCCAACGTCCTGACTTTC; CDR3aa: CASSQSWDTSSGANVLTF
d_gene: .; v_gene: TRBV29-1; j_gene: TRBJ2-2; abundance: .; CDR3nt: TGCAGCGCTGATAGACAATCCGGGGAGCTGTTTTTT; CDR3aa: CSADRQSGELFF
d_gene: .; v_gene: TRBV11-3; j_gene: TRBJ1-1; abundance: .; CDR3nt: TGTGCCAGCAGCGCCGACGGATCGAACACTGAAGCTTTCTTT; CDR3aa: CASSADGSNTEAFF
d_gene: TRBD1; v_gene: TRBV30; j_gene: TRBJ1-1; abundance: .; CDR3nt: TGTGCCTGGAGGGAGACAGGGTTGAGCACTGAAGCTTTCTTT; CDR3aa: CAWRETGLSTEAFF
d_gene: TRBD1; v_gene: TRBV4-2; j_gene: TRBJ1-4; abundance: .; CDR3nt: TGTGCCAGCAGCCAAGATCGCGGGACAGGGGATGAAAAACTGTTTTTT; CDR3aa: CASSQDRGTGDEKLFF
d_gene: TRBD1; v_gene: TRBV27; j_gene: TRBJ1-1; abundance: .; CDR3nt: TGTGCCAGCAGTAAGGACAGGGGGCCGGGGACTGAAGCTTTCTTT; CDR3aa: CASSKDRGPGTEAFF